This T cell receptor (beta chain) stems from a study of cytomegalovirus exposure and HLA in healthy donors (dated by TCRdb to between 2016 and 2019). With regard to the full study: A later analysis indicated that the roughly 120 validation repertoires were generated on the platform also employed for the 700 or so repertoires of the first cohort. The study aimed to test whether cataloging public T cell receptors could reveal signatures of past pathogen exposure. Along with the 666-subject first cohort, a separate validation cohort of around 110 different subjects was used. High-throughput TCR immunosequencing, statistical association of individual TCRs with disease status, and machine learning were combined to predict cytomegalovirus infection status.

The library was made by the immunoSEQ multiplex PCR assay. The source study handled its data this way. A statistical classification framework was built to diagnose cytomegalovirus status from the catalog of TCR beta chain sequences. What TCRdb holds here is the immuneACCESS table cut down to in-frame rearrangements. Part of the clones is not present; checked against another copy, under half of the missing clones reflect an unresolved V gene, and the others are unexplained. V and J calls and clone size are given by that table; D and trimming were obtained from the DNA. Present in this sample are around 250,000 clones, less than 95% of which were seen just once. 3% to 3.5% of the sample rests with the top ten. As regards this clone: Its recognized antigen is unknown. Base qualities are not provided; no much larger clone lies one nucleotide away.

Broader findings and caveats from the paper: The authors suggested that the approach could potentially be generalized to other disease states and immunological phenotypes. In vitro tests confirmed that a few of the cytomegalovirus-associated TCR beta chains recognize cytomegalovirus antigens. In the study, approximately 160 TCR beta chains were listed as associated with cytomegalovirus. Most TCR sequences were observed very rarely across donors, whereas some public TCRs were present in many individuals. Subsequent analysis determined that TCRs grouped into clusters in the first cohort also showed a tendency toward co-occurrence across the roughly 110 validation repertoires, and 94% of cluster scores exceeded 0. All 120 or so repertoires were used to score co-occurrence in the validation cohort in a later analysis, because that analysis had no HLA typing for the cohort. The classifier was reported to diagnose cytomegalovirus status with high specificity and sensitivity in both the original and validation cohorts.

Separate from the approximately 700-subject first cohort, the validation cohort of about 130 subjects was the group to which the donors belonged. This TCR derives from a woman aged 25 to 45 in good health and CMV-seronegative. What was sequenced was PBMCs.

Here is the DNA: TGTGCCAGCAGCCCGTCGGGACAGGGGGCGTATGGCTACACCTTC. It is translated as CASSPSGQGAYGYTF. The rearranged segments are TRBV7-9 and TRBJ1-2; 12 bases in the middle match TRBD1. Compared with germline, V lacks 5 bases and J lacks 5 bases; bases without a gene match: 6. The germline V gene (reference sequence) sets CDR1 to SEHNR and CDR2 to FQNEAQ. From the cysteine through the phenylalanine, the CDR3 covers 15 amino acids. Kept here is only the CDR3 DNA, which spans 45 bases and is read in frame from base 1.